The rows below give T cell receptor beta chains drawn from one sample of a study of cytomegalovirus exposure and HLA in healthy donors. Sequencing was performed with immunoSEQ multiplex PCR; in TCRdb, only in-frame clones are kept and a portion is missing. The sample yields under 150,000 clones, roughly 79% seen once. Sequenced sample: PBMCs. The source of these receptors is a boy between 2 and 15 years old in good health and CMV-seronegative. Each CDR3 is given with its conserved first and last residue. The D gene is left open where the match is weak. Clone size appears in some rows only: once, few, many, or a class for an expanded clone.

abundance,d_gene,j_gene,v_gene,CDR3aa,CDR3nt
-,-,TRBJ1-4,TRBV7-9,CASSLDGGTNEKLFF,TGTGCCAGCAGCTTAGACGGGGGAACTAATGAAAAACTGTTTTTT
-,-,TRBJ2-2,TRBV25-1,CGTANTGELFF,TGTGGTACAGCGAACACCGGGGAGCTGTTTTTT
-,TRBD1,TRBJ1-4,TRBV15,CATSIGTGVANEKLFF,TGTGCCACCAGTATCGGGACAGGGGTGGCTAATGAAAAACTGTTTTTT
-,TRBD1,TRBJ2-6,TRBV27,CASSGTASGANVLTF,TGTGCCAGCAGCGGGACAGCCTCTGGGGCCAACGTCCTGACTTTC
-,-,TRBJ2-7,TRBV6-4,CAKGGGSYEQYF,TGTGCCAAAGGGGGGGGCTCCTACGAGCAGTACTTC
few,-,TRBJ1-2,TRBV27,CASSPQGSLGDYGYTF,TGTGCCAGCAGTCCCCAGGGGTCCCTGGGGGACTATGGCTACACCTTC
few,-,TRBJ1-2,TRBV10-3,CAISGQDYYGYTF,TGTGCCATCAGTGGGCAGGACTACTATGGCTACACCTTC
few,TRBD1,TRBJ1-1,TRBV2,CASGMGQLNTEAFF,TGTGCCAGCGGGATGGGACAGTTGAACACTGAAGCTTTCTTT
once,TRBD2,TRBJ2-7,TRBV7-9,CASSRLAGGGEQYF,TGTGCCAGCAGCCGACTAGCGGGGGGTGGTGAGCAGTACTTC
-,TRBD2,TRBJ2-7,TRBV6-5,CASSSRGTSGYEQYF,TGTGCCAGCAGTTCGCGTGGGACTAGCGGCTACGAGCAGTACTTC
-,TRBD2,TRBJ2-1,TRBV2,CASRGLAGGPNEQFF,TGTGCCAGCAGGGGACTAGCGGGAGGGCCTAATGAGCAGTTCTTC
-,TRBD1,TRBJ1-2,TRBV7-9,CASSFVRDSALGTF,TGTGCCAGCAGCTTCGTCCGGGACAGCGCTCTCGGGACCTTC
-,TRBD2,TRBJ2-5,TRBV19,CASSTLAGGDLQETQYF,TGTGCCAGTAGTACCTTAGCGGGGGGGGATCTACAAGAGACCCAGTACTTC
-,-,TRBJ2-5,TRBV11-2,CASSLVLETQYF,TGTGCCAGCAGCTTAGTTCTGGAGACCCAGTACTTC
-,TRBD1,TRBJ2-1,TRBV7-6,CASSLAPSQGKGEQFF,TGTGCCAGCAGCTTAGCGCCTTCACAGGGGAAGGGTGAGCAGTTCTTC
-,TRBD1,TRBJ1-2,TRBV30,CAWNLKGTGGGYTF,TGTGCCTGGAACTTGAAGGGGACAGGGGGGGGCTACACCTTC
-,TRBD2,TRBJ2-3,TRBV2,CASSDLAGDPSTDTQYF,TGTGCCAGCAGTGATCTAGCGGGGGACCCTAGCACAGATACGCAGTATTTT
-,-,TRBJ1-2,TRBV18,CASSPSGVAGGGYTF,TGTGCCAGCTCACCATCGGGTGTGGCAGGAGGCGGCTACACCTTC
-,TRBD1,TRBJ1-1,TRBV2,CASSEGQRGYTEAFF,TGTGCCAGCAGTGAGGGACAGCGAGGGTACACTGAAGCTTTCTTT
-,-,TRBJ1-1,TRBV4-2,CASCRSDMNTEAFF,TGTGCCAGCTGCCGGTCAGACATGAACACTGAAGCTTTCTTT
few,-,TRBJ1-6,TRBV4-3,CASSPDGDNSPLHF,TGCGCCAGCAGCCCCGACGGGGATAATTCACCCCTCCACTTT
-,-,TRBJ2-1,TRBV2,CASSGRLQGNEQFF,TGTGCCAGCAGTGGCCGACTTCAGGGGAATGAGCAGTTCTTC
few,TRBD2,TRBJ2-1,TRBV6-4,CASPAQLAGPYNEQFF,TGTGCCAGCCCCGCCCAACTAGCGGGGCCATACAATGAGCAGTTCTTC
-,-,TRBJ2-2,TRBV12-5,CASGEGNTGELFF,TGTGCTAGTGGAGAGGGGAACACCGGGGAGCTGTTTTTT
-,-,TRBJ2-6,TRBV7-9,CASSYGGQSSGANVLTF,TGTGCCAGCAGCTACGGGGGACAGTCGTCTGGGGCCAACGTCCTGACTTTC
-,-,TRBJ1-2,TRBV30,CAWPGVYGYTF,TGTGCCTGGCCAGGGGTTTATGGCTACACCTTC
-,TRBD1,TRBJ1-4,TRBV5-3,CARSLAGQGEEKLFF,TGTGCCAGAAGCTTGGCCGGACAGGGTGAGGAAAAACTGTTTTTT
-,TRBD1,TRBJ2-2,TRBV27,CASTTGEVGELFF,TGTGCCAGCACGACAGGGGAGGTCGGGGAGCTGTTTTTT
-,-,TRBJ1-1,TRBV7-3,CASSPPRQQNTEAFF,TGTGCCAGCAGCCCCCCGAGGCAGCAGAACACTGAAGCTTTCTTT